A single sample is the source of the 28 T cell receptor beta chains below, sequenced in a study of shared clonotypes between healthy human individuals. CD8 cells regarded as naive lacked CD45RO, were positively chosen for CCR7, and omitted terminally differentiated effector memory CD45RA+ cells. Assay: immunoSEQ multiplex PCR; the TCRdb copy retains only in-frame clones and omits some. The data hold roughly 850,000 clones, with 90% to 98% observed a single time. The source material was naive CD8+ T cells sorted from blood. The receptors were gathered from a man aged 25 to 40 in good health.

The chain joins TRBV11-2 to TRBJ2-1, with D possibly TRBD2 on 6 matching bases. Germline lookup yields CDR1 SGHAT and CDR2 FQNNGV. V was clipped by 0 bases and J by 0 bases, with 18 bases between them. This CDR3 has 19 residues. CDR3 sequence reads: CASSLDVWEVGRSYNEQFF. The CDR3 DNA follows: TGTGCCAGCAGCTTAGATGTCTGGGAGGTCGGTCGCTCCTACAATGAGCAGTTCTTC. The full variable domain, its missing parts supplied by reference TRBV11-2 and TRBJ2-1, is EAGVAQSPRYKIIEKRQSVAFWCNPISGHATLYWYQQILGQGPKLLIQFQNNGVVDDSQLPKDRFSAERLKGVDSTLKIQPAKLEDSAVYLCASSLDVWEVGRSYNEQFFGPGTRLTVL.

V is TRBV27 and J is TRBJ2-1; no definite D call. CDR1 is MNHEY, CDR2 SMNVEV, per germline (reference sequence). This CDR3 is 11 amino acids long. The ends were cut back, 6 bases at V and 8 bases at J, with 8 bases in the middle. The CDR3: CASRSGHEQFF. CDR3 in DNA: TGTGCCAGCAGGAGTGGGCATGAGCAGTTCTTC.

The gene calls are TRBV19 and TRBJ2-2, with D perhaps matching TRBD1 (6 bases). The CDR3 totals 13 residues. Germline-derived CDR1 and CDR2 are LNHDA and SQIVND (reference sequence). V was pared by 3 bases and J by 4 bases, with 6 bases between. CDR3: CASSMDSTGELFF. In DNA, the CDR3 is TGTGCCAGTAGTATGGACAGCACCGGGGAGCTGTTTTTT.

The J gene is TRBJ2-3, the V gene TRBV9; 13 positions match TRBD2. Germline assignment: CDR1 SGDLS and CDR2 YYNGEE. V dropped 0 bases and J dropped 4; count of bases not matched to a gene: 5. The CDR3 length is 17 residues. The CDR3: CASSVGTSGSSADTQYF. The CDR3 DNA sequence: TGTGCCAGCAGCGTAGGGACTAGCGGGAGTAGCGCAGATACGCAGTATTTT.

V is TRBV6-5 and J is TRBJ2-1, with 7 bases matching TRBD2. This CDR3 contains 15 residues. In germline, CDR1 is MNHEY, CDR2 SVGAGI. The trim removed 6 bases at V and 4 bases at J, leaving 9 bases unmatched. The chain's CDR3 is CASRDQRGWYNEQFF. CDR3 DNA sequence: TGTGCCAGCAGAGATCAGCGGGGATGGTACAATGAGCAGTTCTTC.

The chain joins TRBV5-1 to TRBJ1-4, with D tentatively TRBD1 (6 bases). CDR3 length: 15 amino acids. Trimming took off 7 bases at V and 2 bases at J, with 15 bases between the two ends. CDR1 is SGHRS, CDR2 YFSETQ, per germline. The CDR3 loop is CASPYWGPTNEKLFF. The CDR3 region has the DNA TGCGCCAGCCCGTATTGGGGGCCCACTAATGAAAAACTGTTTTTT. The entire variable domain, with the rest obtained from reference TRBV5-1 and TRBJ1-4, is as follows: KAGVTQTPRYLIKTRGQQVTLSCSPISGHRSVSWYQQTPGQGLQFLFEYFSETQRNKGNFPGRFSGRQFSNSRSEMNVSTLELGDSALYLCASPYWGPTNEKLFFGSGTQLSVL.

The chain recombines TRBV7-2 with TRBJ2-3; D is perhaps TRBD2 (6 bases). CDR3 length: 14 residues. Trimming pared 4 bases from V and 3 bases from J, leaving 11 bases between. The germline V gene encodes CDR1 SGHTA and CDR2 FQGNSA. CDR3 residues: CASSSGLPTDTQYF. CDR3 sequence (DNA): TGTGCCAGCAGCTCGGGACTTCCTACAGATACGCAGTATTTT.

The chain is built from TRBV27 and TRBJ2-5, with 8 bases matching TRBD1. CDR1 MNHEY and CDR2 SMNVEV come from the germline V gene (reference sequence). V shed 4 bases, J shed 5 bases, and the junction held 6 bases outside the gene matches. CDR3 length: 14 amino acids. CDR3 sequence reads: CASSSTGDRETQYF. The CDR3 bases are TGTGCCAGCAGTTCGACAGGGGATCGGGAGACCCAGTACTTC.

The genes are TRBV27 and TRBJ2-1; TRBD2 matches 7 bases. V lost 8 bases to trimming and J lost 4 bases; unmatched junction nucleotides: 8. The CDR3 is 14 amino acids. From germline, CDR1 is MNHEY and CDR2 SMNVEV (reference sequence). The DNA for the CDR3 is TGTGCCAGCGCCCCAACTAGCGAATACAATGAGCAGTTCTTC. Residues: CASAPTSEYNEQFF.

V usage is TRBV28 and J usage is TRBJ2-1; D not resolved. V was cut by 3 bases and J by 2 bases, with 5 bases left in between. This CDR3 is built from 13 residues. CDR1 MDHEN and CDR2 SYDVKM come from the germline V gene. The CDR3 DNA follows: TGTGCCAGCAGTTTCTCCCCCTACAATGAGCAGTTCTTC. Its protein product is CASSFSPYNEQFF.

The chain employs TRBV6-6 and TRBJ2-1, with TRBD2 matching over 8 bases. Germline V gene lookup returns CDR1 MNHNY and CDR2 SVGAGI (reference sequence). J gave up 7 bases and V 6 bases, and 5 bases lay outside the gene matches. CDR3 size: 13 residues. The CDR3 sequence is CASSVSGENEQFF. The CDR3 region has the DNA TGTGCCAGCAGCGTTAGCGGGGAGAATGAGCAGTTCTTC.

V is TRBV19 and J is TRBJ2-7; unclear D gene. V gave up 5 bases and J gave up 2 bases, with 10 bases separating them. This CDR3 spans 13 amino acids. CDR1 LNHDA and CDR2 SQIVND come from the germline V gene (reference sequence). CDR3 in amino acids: CASSFGPAYEQYF. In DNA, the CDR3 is TGTGCCAGTAGTTTTGGCCCAGCCTACGAGCAGTACTTC.

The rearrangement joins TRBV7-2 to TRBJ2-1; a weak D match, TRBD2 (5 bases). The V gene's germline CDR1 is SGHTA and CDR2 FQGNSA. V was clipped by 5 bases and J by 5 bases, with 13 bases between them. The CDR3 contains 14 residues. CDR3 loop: CASSGGPQNNEQFF. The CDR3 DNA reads TGTGCCAGCAGCGGAGGTCCCCAGAACAATGAGCAGTTCTTC.

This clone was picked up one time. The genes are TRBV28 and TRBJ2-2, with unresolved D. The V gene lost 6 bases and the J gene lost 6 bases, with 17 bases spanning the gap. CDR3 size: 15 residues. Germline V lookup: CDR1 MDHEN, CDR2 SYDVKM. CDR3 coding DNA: TGTGCCAGCAGCTTAGGGCAGGACCTGGCCGGGGAGCTGTTTTTT. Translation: CASSLGQDLAGELFF.

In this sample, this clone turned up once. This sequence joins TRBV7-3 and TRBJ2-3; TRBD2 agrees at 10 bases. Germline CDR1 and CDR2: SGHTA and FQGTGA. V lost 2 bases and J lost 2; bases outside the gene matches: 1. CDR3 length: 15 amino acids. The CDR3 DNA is TGTGCCAGCAGCTTAGGACTAGCGGACACAGATACGCAGTATTTT. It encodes CASSLGLADTDTQYF. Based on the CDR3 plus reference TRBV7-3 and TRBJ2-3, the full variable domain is GAGVSQTPSNKVTEKGKYVELRCDPISGHTALYWYRQSLGQGPEFLIYFQGTGAADDSGLPNDRFFAVRPEGSVSTLKIQRTERGDSAVYLCASSLGLADTDTQYFGPGTRLTVL.

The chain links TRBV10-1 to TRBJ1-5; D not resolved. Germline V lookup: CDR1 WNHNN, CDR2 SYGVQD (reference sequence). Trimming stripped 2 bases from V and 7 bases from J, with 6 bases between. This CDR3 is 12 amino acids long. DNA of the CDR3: TGCGCCAGCAGTGAGACGAGCCAGCCCCAGCATTTT. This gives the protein CASSETSQPQHF.

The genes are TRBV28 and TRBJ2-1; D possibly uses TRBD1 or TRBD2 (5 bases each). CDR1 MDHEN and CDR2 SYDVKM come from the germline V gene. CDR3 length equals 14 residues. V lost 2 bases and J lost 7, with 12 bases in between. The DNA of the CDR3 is TGTGCCAGCAGTTTACTCGGGGACGGGAATGAGCAGTTCTTC. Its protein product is CASSLLGDGNEQFF.

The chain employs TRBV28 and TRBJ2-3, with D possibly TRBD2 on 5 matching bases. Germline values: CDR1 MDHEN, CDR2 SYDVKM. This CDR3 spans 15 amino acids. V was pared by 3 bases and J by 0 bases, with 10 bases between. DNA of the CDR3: TGTGCCAGCAGTTTCGAGGACTCGAGCACAGATACGCAGTATTTT. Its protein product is CASSFEDSSTDTQYF.

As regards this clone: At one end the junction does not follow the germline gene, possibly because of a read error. The chain's CDR3 is CASSLAGDWAAF. CDR3 bases: TGTGCCAGCAGCTTAGCGGGAGATTGGGCCGCTTTC. This chain links TRBV7-9 with TRBJ2-7; D might be TRBD2 (5 bases). This CDR3 is built from 12 residues. Germline V gene data show CDR1 as SEHNR and CDR2 as FQNEAQ (reference sequence). Combining the CDR3 with reference TRBV7-9 and TRBJ2-7 gives the whole variable domain DTGVSQNPRHKITKRGQNVTFRCDPISEHNRLYWYRQTLGQGPEFLTYFQNEAQLEKSRLLSDRFSAERPKGSFSTLEIQRTEQGDSAMYLCASSLAGDWAAFGPGTRLTVT.

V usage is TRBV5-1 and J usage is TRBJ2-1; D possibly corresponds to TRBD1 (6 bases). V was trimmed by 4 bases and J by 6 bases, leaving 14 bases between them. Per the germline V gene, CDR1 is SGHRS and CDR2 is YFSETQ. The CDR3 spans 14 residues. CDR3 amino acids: CASSLPTGFNEQFF. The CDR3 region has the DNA TGCGCCAGCAGCCTCCCGACAGGCTTCAATGAGCAGTTCTTC.

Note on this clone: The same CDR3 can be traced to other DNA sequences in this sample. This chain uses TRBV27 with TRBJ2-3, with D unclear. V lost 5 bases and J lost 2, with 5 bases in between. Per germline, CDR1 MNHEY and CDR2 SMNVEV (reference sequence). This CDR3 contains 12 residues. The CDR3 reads CASSLLTDTQYF. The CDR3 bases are TGTGCCAGCAGTCTCCTCACAGATACGCAGTATTTT.

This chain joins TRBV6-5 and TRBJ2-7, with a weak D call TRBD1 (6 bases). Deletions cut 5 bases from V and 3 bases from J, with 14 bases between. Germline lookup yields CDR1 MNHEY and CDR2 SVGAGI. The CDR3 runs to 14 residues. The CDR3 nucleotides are TGTGCCAGCAGTCTTTCCGGGACACTCTACGAGCAGTACTTC. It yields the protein CASSLSGTLYEQYF.

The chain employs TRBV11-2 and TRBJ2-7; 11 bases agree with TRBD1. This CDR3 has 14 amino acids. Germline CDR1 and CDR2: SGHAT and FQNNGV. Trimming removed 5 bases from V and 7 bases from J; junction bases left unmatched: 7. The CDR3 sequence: CASSQRDRGIEQYF. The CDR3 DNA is TGTGCCAGCAGCCAAAGGGACAGGGGGATTGAGCAGTACTTC.

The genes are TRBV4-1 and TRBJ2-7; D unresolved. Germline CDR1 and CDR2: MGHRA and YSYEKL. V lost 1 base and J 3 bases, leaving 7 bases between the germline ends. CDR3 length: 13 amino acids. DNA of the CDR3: TGCGCCAGCAGCCAAGTTCCGGGCTACGAGCAGTACTTC. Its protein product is CASSQVPGYEQYF.

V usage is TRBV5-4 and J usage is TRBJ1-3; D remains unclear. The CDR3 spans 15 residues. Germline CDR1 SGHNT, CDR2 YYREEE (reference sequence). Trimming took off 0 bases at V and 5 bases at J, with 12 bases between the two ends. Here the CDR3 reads CASSLEGNMRNTIYF. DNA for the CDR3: TGTGCCAGCAGCTTGGAAGGCAACATGAGAAACACCATATATTTT.

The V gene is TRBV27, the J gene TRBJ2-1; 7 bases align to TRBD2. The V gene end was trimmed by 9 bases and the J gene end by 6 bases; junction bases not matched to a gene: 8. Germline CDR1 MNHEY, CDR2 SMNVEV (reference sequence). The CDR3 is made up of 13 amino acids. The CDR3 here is CASSTSSGNEQFF. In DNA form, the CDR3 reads TGTGCCAGTTCGACTAGCTCTGGCAATGAGCAGTTCTTC.

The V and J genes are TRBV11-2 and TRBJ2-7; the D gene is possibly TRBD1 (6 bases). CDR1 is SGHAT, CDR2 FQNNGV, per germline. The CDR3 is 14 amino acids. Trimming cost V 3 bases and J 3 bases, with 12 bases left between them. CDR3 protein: CASSLGDTIYEQYF. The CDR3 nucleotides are TGTGCCAGCAGCTTGGGGGACACGATCTACGAGCAGTACTTC.

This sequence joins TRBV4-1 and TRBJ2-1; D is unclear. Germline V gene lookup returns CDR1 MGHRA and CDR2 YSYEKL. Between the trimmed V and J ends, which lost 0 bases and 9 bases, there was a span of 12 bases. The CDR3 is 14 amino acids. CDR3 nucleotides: TGCGCCAGCAGCCAAGATATGGGCCTCGTTGAGCAGTTCTTC. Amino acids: CASSQDMGLVEQFF.